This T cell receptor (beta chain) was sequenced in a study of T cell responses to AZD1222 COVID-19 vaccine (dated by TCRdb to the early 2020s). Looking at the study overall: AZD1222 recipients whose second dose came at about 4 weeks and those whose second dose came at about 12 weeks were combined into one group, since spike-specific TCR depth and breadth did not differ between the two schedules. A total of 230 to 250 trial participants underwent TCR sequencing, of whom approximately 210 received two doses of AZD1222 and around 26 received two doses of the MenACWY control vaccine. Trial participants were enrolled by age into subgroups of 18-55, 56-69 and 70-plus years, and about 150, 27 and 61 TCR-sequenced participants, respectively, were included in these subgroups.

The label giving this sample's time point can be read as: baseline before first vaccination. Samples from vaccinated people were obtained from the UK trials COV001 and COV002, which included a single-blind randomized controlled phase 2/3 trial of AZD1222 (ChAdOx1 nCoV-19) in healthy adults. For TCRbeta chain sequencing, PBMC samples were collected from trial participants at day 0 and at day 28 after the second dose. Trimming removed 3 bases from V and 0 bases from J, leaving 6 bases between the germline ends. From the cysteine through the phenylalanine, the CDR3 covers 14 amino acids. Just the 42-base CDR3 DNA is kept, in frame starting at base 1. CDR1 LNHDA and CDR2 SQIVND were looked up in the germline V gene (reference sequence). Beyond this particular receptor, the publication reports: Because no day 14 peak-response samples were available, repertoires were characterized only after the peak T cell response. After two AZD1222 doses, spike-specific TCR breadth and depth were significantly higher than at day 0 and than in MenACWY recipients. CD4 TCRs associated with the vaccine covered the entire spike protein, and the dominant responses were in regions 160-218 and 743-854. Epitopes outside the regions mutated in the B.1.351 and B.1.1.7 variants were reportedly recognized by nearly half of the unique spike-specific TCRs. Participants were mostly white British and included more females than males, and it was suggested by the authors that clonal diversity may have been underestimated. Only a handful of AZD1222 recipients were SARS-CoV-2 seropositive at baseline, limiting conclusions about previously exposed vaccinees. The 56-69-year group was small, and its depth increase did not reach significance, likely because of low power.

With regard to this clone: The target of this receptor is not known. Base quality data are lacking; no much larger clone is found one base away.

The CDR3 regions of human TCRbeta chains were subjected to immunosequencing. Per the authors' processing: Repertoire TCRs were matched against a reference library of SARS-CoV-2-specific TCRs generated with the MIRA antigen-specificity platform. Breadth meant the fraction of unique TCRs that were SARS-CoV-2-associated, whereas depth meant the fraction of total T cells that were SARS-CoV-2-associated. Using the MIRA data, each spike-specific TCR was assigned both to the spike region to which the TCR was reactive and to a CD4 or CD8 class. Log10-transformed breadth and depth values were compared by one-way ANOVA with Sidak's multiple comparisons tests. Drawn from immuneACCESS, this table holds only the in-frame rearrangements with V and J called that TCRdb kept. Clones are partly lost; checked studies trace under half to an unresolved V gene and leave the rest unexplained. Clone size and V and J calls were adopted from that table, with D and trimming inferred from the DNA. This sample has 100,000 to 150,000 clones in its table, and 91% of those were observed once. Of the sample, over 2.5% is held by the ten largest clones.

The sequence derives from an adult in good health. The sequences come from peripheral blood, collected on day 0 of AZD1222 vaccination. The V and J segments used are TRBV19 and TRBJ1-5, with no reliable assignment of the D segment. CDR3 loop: CASSIGDSNQPQHF. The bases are TGTGCCAGTAGTATTGGCGATAGCAATCAGCCCCAGCATTTT.